Listed below are T cell receptor beta chains from one sample, sequenced in a study of blood T cell repertoires in COVID-19. The data were produced by immunoSEQ multiplex PCR, yet TCRdb's version contains in-frame clones alone and is incomplete. This table holds tens of thousands of clones, about 81% found once. The sample consisted of peripheral blood. These receptor sequences come from a human donor in a cohort sampled during active COVID-19. The CDR3 runs from the conserved cysteine through the conserved F or W. Each record gives: D gene, V gene, J gene, clone size, CDR3 protein, CDR3 DNA. D genes are given only for firm matches. The listing skips clone size in some rows; elsewhere it reads once, few, many or a size class.

>-|TRBV27|TRBJ1-4|-
CASSFRVFEKLFF
TGTGCCAGCAGTTTTCGTGTTTTTGAAAAACTGTTTTTT
>-|TRBV4-2|TRBJ1-5|once
CASSQSLQGNQPQHF
TGTGCCAGCAGCCAAAGTCTACAGGGCAATCAGCCCCAGCATTTT
>-|TRBV3-1/TRBV3-2|TRBJ1-3|-
CASSPTVSGNTIYF
TGTGCCAGCAGCCCGACAGTCTCTGGAAACACCATATATTTT
>-|TRBV5-5|TRBJ1-6|once
CASSLRGRDSPLHF
TGTGCCAGCAGCTTGAGGGGTAGGGATTCACCCCTCCACTTT
>TRBD2|TRBV7-2|TRBJ2-5|-
CASSSPTGGGRQETQYF
TGTGCCAGCAGCTCTCCCACGGGGGGGGGCCGCCAGGAGACCCAGTACTTC
>TRBD2|TRBV4-1|TRBJ2-5|-
CASSQDLAGVPPETQYF
TGCGCCAGCAGCCAAGATCTGGCGGGGGTGCCTCCAGAGACCCAGTACTTC
>-|TRBV5-4|TRBJ1-1|-
CASSRGNTEAFF
TGTGCCAGCAGCCGGGGGAACACTGAAGCTTTCTTT
>-|TRBV30|TRBJ2-5|few
CAWSVLGETQYF
TGTGCCTGGAGTGTACTAGGGGAGACCCAGTACTTC
>TRBD1|TRBV5-4|TRBJ1-2|-
CASSIPTGNYGYTF
TGTGCCAGCAGTATCCCGACAGGGAACTATGGCTACACCTTC
>TRBD2|TRBV7-2|TRBJ2-1|-
CASRGLAGETGNEQFF
TGTGCCAGCAGAGGACTAGCGGGGGAAACAGGGAATGAGCAGTTCTTC
>TRBD1|TRBV7-9|TRBJ1-2|few
CASSYGTDGYTF
TGTGCCAGCAGCTACGGGACAGACGGCTACACCTTC
>-|TRBV27|TRBJ2-1|once
CASNLWGDNEQFF
TGTGCCAGCAATCTCTGGGGGGACAATGAGCAGTTCTTC
>TRBD2|TRBV25-1|TRBJ2-2|-
CARTSGGANTGELFF
TGTGCCCGGACTAGCGGGGGAGCGAACACCGGGGAGCTGTTTTTT
>TRBD1|TRBV11-2|TRBJ1-2|-
CASSAIRQGRGDYGYTF
TGTGCCAGCAGCGCTATCAGACAGGGGAGGGGAGACTATGGCTACACCTTC
>-|TRBV5-1|TRBJ1-1|-
CASSLVGTGTEAFF
TGCGCCAGCAGCTTGGTTGGAACGGGCACTGAAGCTTTCTTT
>TRBD1|TRBV28|TRBJ1-2|-
CASSPGGLNYGYTF
TGTGCCAGCAGCCCAGGGGGCCTTAACTATGGCTACACCTTC
>-|TRBV5-4|TRBJ2-7|-
CASSPFRGSDYEQYF
TGTGCCAGCAGCCCTTTTCGGGGATCTGACTACGAGCAGTACTTC
>TRBD1|TRBV6-5|TRBJ1-5|once
CASRAGTGGNQPQHF
TGTGCCAGCAGAGCCGGGACAGGGGGCAATCAGCCCCAGCATTTT
>-|TRBV12-5|TRBJ2-5|once
CASGPGTTALETQYF
TGTGCTAGTGGCCCCGGGACAACCGCTTTGGAGACCCAGTACTTC
>-|TRBV7-6|TRBJ2-5|-
CASSHTGRVETQYF
TGTGCCAGCAGCCACACAGGGCGGGTGGAGACCCAGTACTTC
>-|TRBV5-1|TRBJ2-1|-
CASSGGRDRQFF
TGCGCCAGCAGCGGGGGGCGGGACAGGCAGTTCTTC